One sample yielded the 24 T cell receptor beta chains listed below, sequenced in a study of control samples from healthy donors and cancer patients. Method: immunoSEQ multiplex PCR; TCRdb's copy keeps in-frame clones and lacks some. There are roughly 59,000 clones in the sample; under 95% occur only once, and less than 2% lies in the top ten. Input material: PBMCs. These receptors all stem from a man aged 35 to 55 with colorectal cancer.

The chain recombines TRBV7-9 with TRBJ1-6, with D perhaps TRBD1 (5 bases). V was clipped by 2 bases and J by 9 bases, with 11 bases between them. Germline lookup yields CDR1 SEHNR and CDR2 FQNEAQ (reference sequence). This CDR3 is 14 amino acids long. As DNA, the CDR3 is TGTGCCAGCAGCTTACAGGGTACCGGTTCACCCCTCCACTTT. As protein: CASSLQGTGSPLHF.

V usage is TRBV15 and J usage is TRBJ2-7; D is possibly TRBD1 (6 bases). Trimming removed 5 bases at V and 3 bases at J, with 8 bases between. This CDR3 is 12 amino acids long. In germline, CDR1 is LNHNV, CDR2 YYDKDF (reference sequence). Here the CDR3 reads CATSAGVYEQYF. The CDR3 nucleotides are TGTGCCACCAGCGCAGGGGTCTACGAGCAGTACTTC. The full variable domain, its missing parts supplied by reference TRBV15 and TRBJ2-7, is DAMVIQNPRYQVTQFGKPVTLSCSQTLNHNVMYWYQQKSSQAPKLLFHYYDKDFNNEADTPDNFQSRRPNTSFCFLDIRSPGLGDTAMYLCATSAGVYEQYFGPGTRLTVT.

The chain uses TRBV2 and TRBJ2-1; D remains ambiguous. This CDR3 is 9 amino acids long. Germline loops: CDR1 SNHLY, CDR2 FYNNEI. The CDR3 loop reads CDQHDEQFF. CDR3 nucleotide sequence: TGTGACCAGCACGATGAGCAGTTCTTC. The entire variable domain, with the rest obtained from reference TRBV2 and TRBJ2-1, is as follows: EPEVTQTPSHQVTQMGQEVILRCVPISNHLYFYWYRQILGQKVEFLVSFYNNEISEKSEIFDDQFSVERPDGSNFTLKIRSTKLEDSAMYFCDQHDEQFFGPGTRLTVL.

The V call is TRBV3-1 (or the pseudogene TRBV3-2), the J call TRBJ1-6; D remains unclear. V shed 4 bases and J shed 7 bases, with 8 bases lying between them. The CDR3 spans 13 residues. The germline gives CDR1 LGHDT, CDR2 YNNKEL (reference sequence). CDR3 DNA: TGTGCCAGCAGCCTGCAACGGAATTCACCCCTCCACTTT. Translating it yields CASSLQRNSPLHF.

The V call is TRBV4-1, the J call TRBJ1-1, with D tentatively TRBD1 (5 bases). The CDR3 is 15 amino acids. V was cut by 0 bases and J by 1 base, with 9 bases left in between. Germline V gives CDR1 MGHRA, CDR2 YSYEKL. The CDR3 DNA reads TGCGCCAGCAGCCAAGACCCCGGACAGAACACTGAAGCTTTCTTT. Translation gives CASSQDPGQNTEAFF.

J is TRBJ2-7 and V is TRBV6-5, with unresolved D. The CDR3 is 15 residues long. Germline CDR1 is MNHEY and CDR2 is SVGAGI. V lost 2 bases to trimming and J lost 2 bases, with 13 bases between them. Written as DNA, the CDR3 is TGTGCCAGCAGTTACCAGCCCACAAAGCCCTACGAGCAGTACTTC. This gives the protein CASSYQPTKPYEQYF.

This chain links TRBV25-1 with TRBJ1-4; maybe TRBD1 (6 bases). Trimming left V 0 bases short and J 7 bases short, with 12 bases between. This CDR3 spans 15 amino acids. Germline lookup yields CDR1 MGHDK and CDR2 SYGVNS. CDR3 in amino acids: CASSEYEQGFEKLFF. In DNA form, the CDR3 reads TGTGCCAGCAGTGAATACGAACAGGGTTTTGAAAAACTGTTTTTT.

This clone was detected once. The V call is TRBV19, the J call TRBJ2-6; a possible D gene is TRBD1 (6 bases). The CDR3 extends over 21 amino acids. Germline values: CDR1 LNHDA, CDR2 SQIVND (reference sequence). V shed 5 bases and J shed 1 base, with 27 bases lying between them. The CDR3 is CASSPISGNRATVSGANVLTF. CDR3 bases: TGTGCCAGTAGTCCTATCTCGGGAAACAGGGCCACCGTTTCTGGGGCCAACGTCCTGACTTTC.

Comment on this clone: Other nucleotide sequences from this sample produce the same CDR3. The V call is TRBV18, the J call TRBJ1-5; D ambiguous. Germline CDR1 and CDR2: KGHSH and LQKENI. This CDR3 region has 12 residues. V was shortened by 0 bases and J by 3 bases, with 0 bases between the two germline ends. CDR3 nucleotides: TGTGCCAGCTCACCACCCAATCAGCCCCAGCATTTT. Protein product: CASSPPNQPQHF.

This chain joins TRBV15 and TRBJ1-1; no firm D call. The germline V gene has CDR1 LNHNV and CDR2 YYDKDF (reference sequence). The CDR3 is made up of 14 amino acids. The ends were cut back, 3 bases at V and 5 bases at J, with 13 bases in the middle. The CDR3 bases are TGTGCCACCAGCAGTTTTGTCGGGAGGACTGAAGCTTTCTTT. This translates into CATSSFVGRTEAFF.

The rearrangement joins TRBV7-6 to TRBJ1-1; TRBD1 is a possible D gene (5 bases). The V end was cut by 3 bases, the J end by 3 bases, with 11 bases between. From germline, CDR1 is SGHVS and CDR2 FNYEAQ. CDR3 size: 14 residues. DNA of the CDR3: TGTGCCAGCAGCTTTATCGGGGGTGACACTGAAGCTTTCTTT. It specifies CASSFIGGDTEAFF.

The chain is built from TRBV2 and TRBJ2-7; 10 bases line up with TRBD1. CDR3 length: 16 amino acids. The germline CDR1 and CDR2 sequences are SNHLY and FYNNEI. Losses at the gene ends were 0 bases for V and 3 bases for J; bases not matched to a gene: 5. CDR3: CASSEAPGQGVYEQYF. DNA for the CDR3: TGTGCCAGCAGTGAAGCCCCAGGACAGGGGGTCTACGAGCAGTACTTC.

CDR3 in amino acids: CASSQESEAFF. CDR3 coding DNA: TGCGCCAGCAGCCAGGAGAGTGAAGCTTTCTTT. The V and J genes are TRBV4-1 and TRBJ1-1; no reliable D call. The CDR3 has 11 residues. Germline CDR1 MGHRA, CDR2 YSYEKL. V was pared by 3 bases and J by 7 bases, with 6 bases between.

The chain carries TRBV2 and TRBJ1-5; D is possibly TRBD1 (6 bases). Germline V lookup: CDR1 SNHLY, CDR2 FYNNEI. Deletions cut 8 bases from V and 3 bases from J, with 11 bases between. The CDR3 runs to 13 residues. CDR3 region: CASHGQNNQPQHF. The CDR3 DNA sequence: TGTGCCAGCCACGGACAGAACAATCAGCCCCAGCATTTT.

The chain recombines TRBV7-2 with TRBJ2-7, with TRBD1 identical over 8 bases. From germline, CDR1 is SGHTA and CDR2 FQGNSA. Germline trimming cut 0 bases from V and 7 bases from J; bases unmatched to any gene: 8. This CDR3 has 15 amino acids. The CDR3 DNA sequence: TGTGCCAGCAGCTTAGCCCAGGGGGCACATCAAGAGCAGTACTTC. Protein: CASSLAQGAHQEQYF.

The chain joins TRBV6-5 to TRBJ1-2, with D unclear. The CDR3 runs 14 residues. Germline CDR1 reads MNHEY; CDR2 reads SVGAGI. V lost 4 bases and J 0 bases, leaving 9 bases between the germline ends. CDR3 sequence reads: CASSFDGTNYGYTF. CDR3 bases: TGTGCCAGCAGTTTCGACGGGACTAACTATGGCTACACCTTC.

This sequence joins TRBV19 and TRBJ1-5; D gene unclear. In germline, CDR1 is LNHDA, CDR2 SQIVND (reference sequence). The CDR3 sequence is 14 residues long. Trimming shortened V by 6 bases and J by 4 bases, and 13 bases separated the two germline ends. CDR3 bases: TGTGCCAGTAGGAACGGGTTCTCAAATCAGCCCCAGCATTTT. Protein: CASRNGFSNQPQHF.

This rearrangement joins TRBV6-5 to TRBJ1-2, with D uncertain. This CDR3 has 12 residues. The germline V and J ends were trimmed by 5 bases and 3 bases, with 7 bases remaining between them. The V gene's germline CDR1 is MNHEY and CDR2 SVGAGI. CDR3 sequence: CASSPGDYGYTF. The DNA of the CDR3 is TGTGCCAGCAGTCCCGGGGACTATGGCTACACCTTC.

The chain is built from TRBV7-9 and TRBJ2-6, with TRBD1 as a possible D gene (5 bases). The CDR3 has 15 amino acids. Between the trimmed V and J ends, which lost 5 bases and 2 bases, there was a span of 10 bases. CDR1 is SEHNR, CDR2 FQNEAQ, per germline (reference sequence). DNA of the CDR3: TGTGCCAGCAGCCTTCCAGGGACTGGGGCCAACGTCCTGACTTTC. The encoded protein is CASSLPGTGANVLTF.

This clone has just one count. The rearrangement links TRBV7-9 to TRBJ2-1; perhaps TRBD2 as D (5 bases). Trimming took off 7 bases at V and 9 bases at J, with 19 bases between the two ends. Germline assignment: CDR1 SEHNR and CDR2 FQNEAQ (reference sequence). The CDR3 extends over 14 amino acids. CDR3 residues: CASMNSDGFSEQFF. The CDR3 DNA reads as TGTGCCAGCATGAATAGCGATGGTTTTAGTGAGCAGTTCTTC.

The V gene is TRBV2, the J gene TRBJ1-2; TRBD1 aligns across 10 bases. Germline CDR1 SNHLY, CDR2 FYNNEI. Trimming at V came to 1 base and at J to 5 bases, leaving 4 bases not matched to a gene. The CDR3 length is 15 residues. In nucleotides, the CDR3 is TGTGCCAGCAGTGAAGGGGGACAGGGGAGTTATGGCTACACCTTC. The encoded protein is CASSEGGQGSYGYTF.

The chain combines TRBV2 with TRBJ2-2; 10 bases line up with TRBD1. The length of the CDR3 is 16 residues. V trimming: 6 bases; J trimming: 5 bases; junction bases outside the gene matches: 9. Germline V gene sequence: CDR1 SNHLY, CDR2 FYNNEI. In DNA, the CDR3 is TGTGCCAGCAGGGTTGGGACAGGGGATCGGACCGGGGAGCTGTTTTTT. Amino acid sequence: CASRVGTGDRTGELFF.

The table lists this clone with a count of one. V usage is TRBV11-2 and J usage is TRBJ2-1; D may match TRBD1 or TRBD2 (6 bases each). The CDR3 covers 15 residues. With 6 bases removed from V and 4 bases from J, the gap between germline ends came to 16 bases. Germline V gene lookup returns CDR1 SGHAT and CDR2 FQNNGV. The CDR3 spells CASRGLAGTYNEQFF. The CDR3 coding sequence is TGTGCCAGCAGGGGGCTGGCGGGGACATACAATGAGCAGTTCTTC.

The chain carries TRBV2 and TRBJ1-1; weak D call: TRBD1 (6 bases). The length of the CDR3 is 13 residues. V lost 5 bases and J lost 5, with 12 bases in between. Per the germline V gene, CDR1 is SNHLY and CDR2 is FYNNEI. CDR3 sequence reads: CASSFSRGTEAFF. In DNA form, the CDR3 reads TGTGCCAGCAGTTTTAGCAGGGGAACTGAAGCTTTCTTT.